The 21 T cell receptor beta chains in this list originate from one sample, sequenced in a study of identifying expanded T cells in peripheral blood. Measured with immunoSEQ multiplex PCR; TCRdb has only the in-frame clones, and not every one. Of about 89,000 clones listed, 75% to 90% are singletons. What was sequenced was blood. The receptors were gathered from a person between 18 and 75 years old in good health.

V usage is TRBV6-6 and J usage is TRBJ2-1; D is possibly TRBD1 (6 bases). The CDR3 length is 11 residues. V was clipped by 2 bases and J by 14 bases, with 10 bases between them. Per germline, CDR1 MNHNY and CDR2 SVGAGI (reference sequence). CDR3: CASSYGQLEFF. For the CDR3, the DNA is TGTGCCAGCAGTTACGGACAGCTCGAGTTCTTC.

The CDR3 DNA reads as TGCGCCAGCAGTTACGCTACAGGGGCAGATACGCAGTATTTT. Its translation is CASSYATGADTQYF. The rearrangement joins TRBV4-1 to TRBJ2-3; TRBD1 matches 7 bases. Germline V gene sequence: CDR1 MGHRA, CDR2 YSYEKL. V dropped 6 bases and J dropped 4; count of bases not matched to a gene: 7. The CDR3 totals 14 residues.

This clone was found a few times. The V gene is TRBV7-8, the J gene TRBJ1-1; D gene ambiguous. Per the germline V gene, CDR1 is SGHVS and CDR2 is FQNEAQ. The CDR3 runs to 16 residues. V lost 5 bases to trimming and J lost 7 bases, with 23 bases between them. CDR3 sequence (DNA): TGTGCCAGCAGCACAAGACCCCCCGAGTCGGAGGGTGAAGCTTTCTTT. Its translation: CASSTRPPESEGEAFF.

J is TRBJ2-1 and V is TRBV30; TRBD2 matches 8 bases. Per germline, CDR1 GTSNPN and CDR2 SVGIG (reference sequence). This CDR3 region has 17 residues. Trimming cost V 5 bases and J 1 base; bases outside gene matches: 13. CDR3 protein: CAWELLAGFWSYNEQFF. In DNA form, the CDR3 reads TGTGCCTGGGAGTTGCTAGCGGGCTTCTGGTCCTACAATGAGCAGTTCTTC.

The rearrangement links TRBV18 to TRBJ1-2, with D possibly matching TRBD1 (5 bases). V was cut by 3 bases and J by 4 bases, with 15 bases left in between. CDR3 size: 15 residues. Germline assignment: CDR1 KGHSH and CDR2 LQKENI. Here the CDR3 reads CASSPRDPGGYGYTF. DNA of the CDR3: TGTGCCAGCTCACCCCGGGACCCGGGTGGCTATGGCTACACCTTC.

The table lists this clone with a count of one. The rearrangement uses TRBV7-9 and TRBJ2-3; D not resolved. V shed 1 base and J shed 7 bases, with 12 bases lying between them. The CDR3 runs 14 residues. Germline V gene data show CDR1 as SEHNR and CDR2 as FQNEAQ (reference sequence). The CDR3 sequence is CASSLVGSPYTQYF. The CDR3 DNA is TGTGCCAGCAGCTTAGTGGGCAGCCCGTATACGCAGTATTTT.

This chain links TRBV6-6 with TRBJ1-3; D gene uncertain. The germline gives CDR1 MNHNY, CDR2 SVGAGI (reference sequence). V lost 2 bases and J 3 bases, leaving 11 bases between the germline ends. This CDR3 is 15 amino acids long. CDR3: CASSYGSDGGNTIYF. CDR3 coding DNA: TGTGCCAGCAGTTACGGATCGGACGGTGGAAACACCATATATTTT.

The chain combines TRBV7-7 with TRBJ1-5; the D is unclear. The CDR3 loop spans 13 amino acids. V was clipped by 5 bases and J by 3 bases, with 8 bases between them. The germline CDR1 and CDR2 sequences are SSHAT and FNYEAQ (reference sequence). CDR3 sequence: CASSPGSNQPQHF. Written as DNA, the CDR3 is TGTGCCAGCAGCCCGGGTTCCAATCAGCCCCAGCATTTT.

This chain links TRBV2 with TRBJ1-6, with D tentatively TRBD1 (6 bases). The CDR3 spans 13 residues. The V gene's germline CDR1 is SNHLY and CDR2 FYNNEI. V was cut by 6 bases and J by 7 bases, with 10 bases left in between. The CDR3 region is CASRLGQNSPLHF. The CDR3 region has the DNA TGTGCCAGCAGACTAGGACAGAATTCACCCCTCCACTTT. The whole variable domain, remainder taken from reference TRBV2 and TRBJ1-6, is EPEVTQTPSHQVTQMGQEVILRCVPISNHLYFYWYRQILGQKVEFLVSFYNNEISEKSEIFDDQFSVERPDGSNFTLKIRSTKLEDSAMYFCASRLGQNSPLHFGNGTRLTVT.

The chain links TRBV25-1 to TRBJ2-5; D not certain. The length of the CDR3 is 11 residues. Trimming pared 3 bases from V and 14 bases from J, leaving 13 bases between. CDR1 MGHDK and CDR2 SYGVNS come from the germline V gene. CDR3 coding DNA: TGTGCCAGCAGTGAGGGGTGGGTGGTTTACTTC. This gives the protein CASSEGWVVYF.

The J gene is TRBJ2-1, the V gene TRBV2, with D possibly matching TRBD1 (6 bases). The CDR3 contains 12 residues. Germline V gene data show CDR1 as SNHLY and CDR2 as FYNNEI. The V end lost 7 bases, the J end lost 7 bases, and 11 bases lay between the germline ends. CDR3 in amino acids: CASTQGLNEQFF. DNA of the CDR3: TGTGCCAGCACCCAGGGGTTAAATGAGCAGTTCTTC. The complete variable domain, with remaining parts taken from reference TRBV2 and TRBJ2-1, reads EPEVTQTPSHQVTQMGQEVILRCVPISNHLYFYWYRQILGQKVEFLVSFYNNEISEKSEIFDDQFSVERPDGSNFTLKIRSTKLEDSAMYFCASTQGLNEQFFGPGTRLTVL.

This clone appeared a single time. The CDR3 loop is CASSTNGVRGRDTQYF. As DNA, the CDR3 is TGTGCCAGCAGCACAAATGGGGTGAGGGGACGAGATACGCAGTATTTT. The chain couples TRBV7-3 to TRBJ2-3; TRBD1 or TRBD2 may be the D gene (5 bases each). Deletions cut 5 bases from V and 5 bases from J, with 20 bases between. This CDR3 spans 16 amino acids. Germline V gene sequence: CDR1 SGHTA, CDR2 FQGTGA.

V usage is TRBV6-1 and J usage is TRBJ1-1; D unresolved. Germline lookup yields CDR1 MNHNS and CDR2 SASEGT. The CDR3 is 13 amino acids. Between the trimmed V and J ends, which lost 4 bases and 0 bases, there was a span of 6 bases. The CDR3 DNA follows: TGTGCCAGCAGTGCCGACCTGAACACTGAAGCTTTCTTT. It codes for CASSADLNTEAFF.

In its sample, this clone was seen a few times. The chain links TRBV25-1 to TRBJ1-6, with TRBD1 as a possible D gene (5 bases). The CDR3 covers 14 residues. Per germline, CDR1 MGHDK and CDR2 SYGVNS. With 5 bases removed from V and 10 bases from J, the gap between germline ends came to 15 bases. CDR3 protein: CASSTRQGISPLHF. Written as DNA, the CDR3 is TGTGCCAGCAGTACTCGGCAGGGTATCTCACCCCTCCACTTT.

This clone has more than one count but fewer than ten. This chain links TRBV27 with TRBJ1-6; D unclear. The CDR3 loop spans 12 amino acids. The germline V and J ends were trimmed by 4 bases and 14 bases, with 12 bases remaining between them. CDR1 is MNHEY, CDR2 SMNVEV, per germline (reference sequence). The CDR3: CASSSRSGTLHF. In DNA, the CDR3 is TGTGCCAGCAGTTCCCGGTCGGGCACCCTCCACTTT.

This chain links TRBV7-8 with TRBJ1-5; TRBD1 is a possible D gene (6 bases). This CDR3 is 14 amino acids long. V was pared by 4 bases and J by 8 bases, with 15 bases between. Germline V gives CDR1 SGHVS, CDR2 FQNEAQ. The CDR3 DNA follows: TGTGCCAGCAGCTCAAACAGGGCGCTTAAGCCCCAGCATTTT. The encoded protein is CASSSNRALKPQHF.

The chain is built from TRBV19 and TRBJ2-4; 9 nucleotides line up with TRBD1. Germline V gives CDR1 LNHDA, CDR2 SQIVND (reference sequence). The V gene end was trimmed by 1 base and the J gene end by 2 bases; junction bases not matched to a gene: 6. The CDR3 runs 17 residues. The CDR3: CASSIAGTGISKNIQYF. The CDR3 region has the DNA TGTGCCAGTAGTATAGCCGGGACAGGGATCTCCAAAAACATTCAGTACTTC.

The chain recombines TRBV7-2 with TRBJ2-1; a possible D gene is TRBD1 (6 bases). The CDR3 covers 17 residues. V was pared by 1 base and J by 8 bases, with 21 bases between. Per the germline V gene, CDR1 is SGHTA and CDR2 is FQGNSA. CDR3 nucleotide sequence: TGTGCCAGCAGCTTAGTAGGGAACAGGGATGTAGGCGATGAGCAGTTCTTC. Translated, it gives CASSLVGNRDVGDEQFF.

This rearrangement joins TRBV7-8 to TRBJ1-2, with D tentatively TRBD1 (5 bases). The CDR3 loop spans 17 amino acids. The V end was cut by 5 bases, the J end by 2 bases, with 21 bases between. Germline V gene lookup returns CDR1 SGHVS and CDR2 FQNEAQ. CDR3 sequence: CASSPLGQGRSNYGYTF. CDR3 DNA sequence: TGTGCCAGCAGCCCCCTCGGGCAGGGCCGATCCAACTATGGCTACACCTTC.

This chain links TRBV2 with TRBJ1-2; 10 nucleotides match TRBD1. Germline V gene sequence: CDR1 SNHLY, CDR2 FYNNEI. Unmatched junction bases numbered 7, after V lost 6 bases and J lost 3 bases. The CDR3 contains 15 residues. In nucleotides, the CDR3 is TGTGCCAGCAGCAGACAGGGGGCGGGGGACTATGGCTACACCTTC. It translates to CASSRQGAGDYGYTF. The whole variable domain, remainder taken from reference TRBV2 and TRBJ1-2, is EPEVTQTPSHQVTQMGQEVILRCVPISNHLYFYWYRQILGQKVEFLVSFYNNEISEKSEIFDDQFSVERPDGSNFTLKIRSTKLEDSAMYFCASSRQGAGDYGYTFGSGTRLTVV.

This clone was detected once. The V call is TRBV18, the J call TRBJ1-5; D gene unclear. Germline V gene data show CDR1 as KGHSH and CDR2 as LQKENI. The V end was cut by 3 bases, the J end by 7 bases, with 10 bases between. The CDR3 is 13 residues long. The CDR3 loop is CASSPGQMQPQHF. CDR3 in DNA: TGTGCCAGCTCACCGGGCCAAATGCAGCCCCAGCATTTT. Full variable domain (rest looked up from reference TRBV18 and TRBJ1-5): NAGVMQNPRHLVRRRGQEARLRCSPMKGHSHVYWYRQLPEEGLKFMVYLQKENIIDESGMPKERFSAEFPKEGPSILRIQQVVRGDSAAYFCASSPGQMQPQHFGDGTRLSIL.